Shown below are 24 T cell receptor beta chains from a single sample sequenced in a study of T cells in Graves' hyperthyroidism and ophthalmopathy (dated 2019 in TCRdb). Receptor amplification or capture employed multiplex PCR. The run used an Illumina HiSeq 2000. TCR beta CDR3 regions were amplified from RNA transcripts. A first-round RT-PCR of the TCR CDR3 used the HTBI primer set with the Qiagen OneStep RT-PCR kit. In-frame beta chains were kept once TCRdb had trimmed the public reads at Q25 with fastp and called clones with MiXCR. Each entry merges the rows of one CDR3 protein and shows their most common DNA and genes. In all, the sample holds roughly 700,000 distinct CDR3 sequences, and 17% of those were seen once. The ten largest clonotypes hold about a sixth of the sample. The material sequenced was blood. The receptors originated from a man aged 45-60 years with Graves' hyperthyroidism.

The chain recombines TRBV10-3 with TRBJ1-3; D gene ambiguous. Per the germline V gene, CDR1 is ENHRY and CDR2 is SYGVKD. This CDR3 has 14 amino acids. V was cut by 8 bases and J by 4 bases, with 15 bases left in between. The CDR3 bases are TGTGCCATCCTGAACGTGGTATTGGGAAACACCATATATTTT. Its translation: CAILNVVLGNTIYF.

This clonotype occurred many times. The J gene is TRBJ1-4, the V gene TRBV2; TRBD1 might be the D (5 bases). CDR1 and CDR2 (germline): SNHLY, FYNNEI. Trimming removed 6 bases from V and 7 bases from J, with 9 bases in between. The CDR3 spans 12 residues. Written as DNA, the CDR3 is TGTGCCAGCAGGGACACCTTTGAAAAACTGTTTTTT. This gives the protein CASRDTFEKLFF.

This clonotype came up many times. This chain connects TRBV10-3 to TRBJ1-1; D might be TRBD1 (6 bases). Per germline, CDR1 ENHRY and CDR2 SYGVKD. The CDR3 sequence is 14 residues long. Trimming pared 4 bases from V and 0 bases from J, leaving 9 bases between. The CDR3 is CAISGDRLNTEAFF. The CDR3, as DNA: TGTGCCATCAGTGGTGACAGGTTGAACACTGAAGCTTTCTTT.

A few counts support this clonotype. J is TRBJ2-3 and V is TRBV13; TRBD2 matches 12 bases. The J segment lost 5 bases and the V segment lost 0 bases, leaving 9 bases of the junction unmatched. Germline V gives CDR1 PRHDT, CDR2 FYEKMQ (reference sequence). CDR3 size: 18 residues. This CDR3 is CASSLGFRLAGAVDTQYF. Written as DNA, the CDR3 is TGTGCCAGCAGCTTAGGCTTTAGACTAGCGGGAGCGGTAGATACGCAGTATTTT.

The chain uses TRBV3-1 and TRBJ2-3; a weak D match, TRBD1 (6 bases). Germline CDR1 reads LGHDT; CDR2 reads YNNKEL (reference sequence). The CDR3 spans 16 residues. Between the trimmed V and J ends, which lost 3 bases and 0 bases, there was a span of 13 bases. As DNA, the CDR3 is TGTGCCAGCAGCCATTCGGACAGAGCTAGCACAGATACGCAGTATTTT. This codes for CASSHSDRASTDTQYF.

This clonotype appeared many times. The rearrangement joins TRBV7-3 to TRBJ2-1; TRBD2 matches 7 bases. Germline CDR1 reads SGHTA; CDR2 reads FQGTGA. The CDR3 totals 16 residues. V gave up 1 base and J gave up 0 bases; unmatched junction bases: 3. This chain's CDR3 is CASSLKRDLSYNEQFF. The CDR3 coding sequence is TGTGCCAGCAGCTTAAAGCGGGACCTCTCCTACAATGAGCAGTTCTTC.

This rearrangement joins TRBV12-3 or TRBV12-4 to TRBJ2-7, with 7 bases identical to TRBD2. J gave up 3 bases and V 1 base, and 12 bases lay outside the gene matches. The CDR3 is 17 amino acids. CDR3: CASSLEYGRSKNYEQYF. In DNA form, the CDR3 reads TGTGCCAGCAGTTTAGAATACGGGAGGTCTAAGAACTACGAGCAGTACTTC.

Note on this clonotype: Possible read error: a much larger clone is one base away. This chain joins TRBV2 and TRBJ1-5, with a weak D call TRBD1 (5 bases). Per the germline V gene, CDR1 is SNHLY and CDR2 is FYNNEI. CDR3 size: 13 residues. Trimming pared 7 bases from V and 5 bases from J, leaving 12 bases between. The chain's CDR3 is CASNPGRDQPQHF. DNA for the CDR3: TGTGCCAGCAACCCGGGGCGCGATCAGCCCCAGCATTTT.

The chain links TRBV13 to TRBJ2-7; 10 positions match TRBD2. The J segment lost 3 bases and the V segment lost 5 bases, leaving 4 bases of the junction unmatched. The CDR3 length is 14 residues. CDR1 and CDR2 from the germline V gene are PRHDT and FYEKMQ (reference sequence). CDR3 DNA sequence: TGTGCCAGCAGCCATCTAGCGGGAGACTACGAGCAGTACTTC. Residues: CASSHLAGDYEQYF.

This clonotype was recorded at least ten times. The CDR3 loop reads CASSAPGLADGELFF. CDR3 DNA sequence: TGTGCCAGCAGCGCCCCGGGACTAGCGGACGGGGAGCTGTTTTTT. The genes are TRBV9 and TRBJ2-2; 11 nucleotides line up with TRBD2. Per germline, CDR1 SGDLS and CDR2 YYNGEE. The CDR3 length is 15 residues. Losses at the gene ends were 3 bases for V and 7 bases for J; bases not matched to a gene: 5.

Points on this clonotype: Compared with germline, one end of the junction differs, possibly owing to a read error. The chain couples TRBV20-1 to TRBJ2-1; weak D call: TRBD2 (5 bases). Per germline, CDR1 DFQATT and CDR2 SNEGSKA (reference sequence). The CDR3 consists of 17 residues. CDR3 DNA: TGCAGTGCTAGGAGGGATGACTTAACGGGAAAACTCAATGAGAAGTTCTTC. It translates to CSARRDDLTGKLNEKFF.

The genes are TRBV28 and TRBJ2-7; D unresolved. Trimming pared 4 bases from V and 2 bases from J, leaving 9 bases between. The CDR3 covers 13 residues. Germline CDR1 reads MDHEN; CDR2 reads SYDVKM. CDR3 DNA: TGTGCCAGCAGTTCGCCGGGCCCCTACGAGCAGTACTTC. It codes for CASSSPGPYEQYF.

This clonotype came up a few times. The chain employs TRBV7-6 and TRBJ2-1; D tentatively reads TRBD1 or TRBD2 (6 bases each). V gave up 0 bases and J gave up 4 bases, with 16 bases separating them. The CDR3 runs to 17 residues. CDR1 is SGHVS and CDR2 is FNYEAQ in the germline V gene. CDR3 protein: CASSLAGGRDFYNEQFF. The CDR3 coding sequence is TGTGCCAGCAGCTTAGCGGGGGGCCGGGACTTTTACAATGAGCAGTTCTTC.

V is TRBV30 and J is TRBJ2-2; perhaps TRBD1 as D (6 bases). The germline CDR1 and CDR2 sequences are GTSNPN and SVGIG (reference sequence). Trimming removed 2 bases at V and 5 bases at J, with 9 bases between. This CDR3 spans 13 amino acids. This chain's CDR3 is CAWSWTATGELFF. In nucleotides, the CDR3 is TGTGCCTGGAGTTGGACAGCGACCGGGGAGCTGTTTTTT. Full variable domain (missing parts from reference TRBV30 and TRBJ2-2): SQTIHQWPATLVQPVGSPLSLECTVEGTSNPNLYWYRQAAGRGLQLLFYSVGIGQISSEVPQNLSASRPQDRQFILSSKKLLLSDSGFYLCAWSWTATGELFFGEGSRLTVL.

This clonotype was recorded many times. This chain joins TRBV27 and TRBJ2-2; 9 bases match TRBD2. Trimming took 3 bases from V and 5 from J; bases not matched to a gene: 4. Germline values: CDR1 MNHEY, CDR2 SMNVEV (reference sequence). The CDR3 is 15 amino acids. This CDR3 reads CASSFSAGGTGELFF. As DNA, the CDR3 is TGTGCCAGCAGTTTCTCAGCGGGAGGAACCGGGGAGCTGTTTTTT.

This clonotype was found a few times. The chain uses TRBV7-9 and TRBJ2-1, with 14 bases identical to TRBD2. Germline assignment: CDR1 SEHNR and CDR2 FQNEAQ (reference sequence). The CDR3 extends over 19 amino acids. V was pared by 1 base and J by 3 bases, with 8 bases of the junction left unmatched. Here the CDR3 reads CASSLDPGLAGAFYNEQFF. The DNA of the CDR3 is TGTGCCAGCAGCTTAGATCCGGGACTAGCGGGGGCCTTCTACAATGAGCAGTTCTTC.

The chain employs TRBV4-1 and TRBJ1-2; D gene unclear. Germline-derived CDR1 and CDR2 are MGHRA and YSYEKL. V was clipped by 3 bases and J by 4 bases, with 18 bases between them. The CDR3 consists of 16 residues. The CDR3 sequence is CASSQPGPSNTYGYTF. DNA for the CDR3: TGCGCCAGCAGCCAGCCCGGCCCTTCGAACACCTATGGCTACACCTTC.

This clonotype was picked up a small number of times. This sequence joins TRBV14 and TRBJ2-7; possibly TRBD1 for D (5 bases). The last part of the DNA fits TRBJ2-1 better; the J call may be wrong. The CDR3 length is 14 residues. Per the germline V gene, CDR1 is SGHDN and CDR2 is FVKESK. CDR3 DNA sequence: TGTGCCAGCAGCCAATCAGGGCCCCCGTACGAGCAGTTCTTC. It specifies CASSQSGPPYEQFF.

This chain links TRBV4-3 with TRBJ2-7; the match to TRBD1 covers 8 bases. V shed 5 bases, J shed 3 bases, and the junction held 12 bases outside the gene matches. Germline V lookup: CDR1 LGHNA, CDR2 YSLEER. The CDR3 runs 16 residues. For the CDR3, the DNA is TGCGCCAGCAGCACCCGGACAGGGAAAAGGGACTACGAGCAGTACTTC. Its translation: CASSTRTGKRDYEQYF.

This clonotype was counted ten times or more. This chain links TRBV28 with TRBJ1-2; D ambiguous. The CDR3 length is 13 residues. Germline V gene sequence: CDR1 MDHEN, CDR2 SYDVKM. V shed 3 bases and J shed 4 bases, with 9 bases lying between them. The CDR3: CASSLLAVYGYTF. The CDR3 bases are TGTGCCAGCAGTTTGTTGGCAGTCTATGGCTACACCTTC.

This clonotype was found a few times. The chain joins TRBV6-2 or TRBV6-3 to TRBJ2-7; 12 bases line up with TRBD2. The J segment lost 3 bases and the V segment lost 5 bases, leaving 8 bases of the junction unmatched. This CDR3 is 16 amino acids long. Germline values: CDR1 MNHEY, CDR2 SVGEGT. The DNA for the CDR3 is TGTGCCAGCAGTCACGGGACTAGCGGGCGTATCTACGAGCAGTACTTC. Its protein product is CASSHGTSGRIYEQYF.

This clonotype was detected ten times or more. The chain is built from TRBV2 and TRBJ2-3; D not resolved. The V gene lost 7 bases and the J gene lost 3 bases, with 11 bases spanning the gap. The CDR3 has 13 residues. CDR1 is SNHLY, CDR2 FYNNEI, per germline. The CDR3: CASKGLRTDTQYF. As DNA, the CDR3 is TGTGCCAGCAAAGGTCTCAGGACAGATACGCAGTATTTT.

V is TRBV2 and J is TRBJ2-5; 10 bases are a match to TRBD1. This CDR3 has 13 amino acids. The germline V gene encodes CDR1 SNHLY and CDR2 FYNNEI. Trimming took 9 bases from V and 9 from J; bases not matched to a gene: 10. The CDR3 here is CARAGQGMRAQYF. Here the CDR3 DNA reads TGTGCCAGAGCGGGACAGGGGATGCGGGCCCAGTACTTC.

This clonotype was detected many times. The chain uses TRBV12-5 and TRBJ2-1; D perhaps matches TRBD2 (6 bases). The CDR3 is made up of 14 amino acids. Germline-derived CDR1 and CDR2 are LGHNT and FRNRAP. The ends were cut back, 5 bases at V and 5 bases at J, with 13 bases in the middle. Here the CDR3 DNA reads TGTGCTAGTGGTCCTGGGACTTCCGACAATGAGCAGTTCTTC. Amino acid sequence: CASGPGTSDNEQFF.